These 4 T cell receptor beta chains were all obtained from the same sample, sequenced in a study of neurological immune-mediated disorders. From the 5' RACE reads, TCRdb called clonotypes with MiXCR, one entry per CDR3 protein. The table shows 65,000 to 75,000 distinct CDR3 sequences, with more than 4.5% occurring only once. Sequencing used PBMCs. All receptors come from a human donor with multiple sclerosis. The donor label of this sample is uncertain.

There are many counts of this clonotype. This sequence joins TRBV5-6 and TRBJ2-2; TRBD2 is a possible D gene (6 bases). Germline assignment: CDR1 SGHDT and CDR2 YYEEEE. V gave up 4 bases and J gave up 2 bases, with 9 bases separating them. The CDR3 consists of 14 residues. CDR3 nucleotides: TGTGCCAGCAGCCCGGGACTCAACACCGGGGAGCTGTTTTTT. This sequence encodes CASSPGLNTGELFF.

This clonotype was seen repeatedly, ten times or more. V usage is TRBV5-1 and J usage is TRBJ2-5, with D possibly being TRBD2 (7 bases). The CDR3 consists of 15 residues. Trimming left V 4 bases short and J 7 bases short, with 20 bases between. CDR1 and CDR2 from the germline V gene are SGHRS and YFSETQ. The CDR3 spells CASSLGGGPPRTQYF. CDR3 DNA: TGCGCCAGCAGCCTGGGGGGGGGGCCCCCCAGGACCCAGTACTTC.

There are many counts of this clonotype. The chain combines TRBV5-1 with TRBJ2-3; maybe TRBD2 (6 bases). From germline, CDR1 is SGHRS and CDR2 YFSETQ. CDR3 length equals 14 residues. Trimming took 2 bases from V and 2 from J, leaving 9 bases between them. DNA of the CDR3: TGCGCCAGCAGCTTTACGGGGGTCACAGATACGCAGTATTTT. Its protein product is CASSFTGVTDTQYF.

This clonotype was picked up many times. V and J are TRBV6-5 and TRBJ1-1, with D unclear. The V gene's germline CDR1 is MNHEY and CDR2 SVGAGI. Trimming removed 0 bases at V and 1 base at J, with 9 bases between. This CDR3 has 15 residues. The CDR3 DNA follows: TGTGCCAGCAGTTACTCGTATAACCAGAACACTGAAGCTTTCTTT. Its translation is CASSYSYNQNTEAFF.